This T cell receptor beta chain was observed in a study of Ad26.COV2.S vaccination and SARS-CoV-2 variants. Regarding treatment: roughly 19 received Ad26.COV2.S at low or high dose, single or two shots; about 5 received placebo; per-sample allocation not given. Sampling took place 63 days after the first vaccine or placebo injection. From germline, CDR1 is LGHNA and CDR2 YNFKEQ. The CDR3 covers 15 residues. Trimming took off 0 bases at V and 4 bases at J, with 12 bases between the two ends. Broader study findings: Researchers cautioned that TCR breadth and depth analyses may have underestimated total T cell responses.

As to this clone: Its antigen is undetermined.

Clones were read by immunoSEQ multiplex PCR, and TCRdb kept only the in-frame ones, dropping some. The sample lists 350,000 to 450,000 clones, roughly 87% occurring once. J is TRBJ2-5 and V is TRBV4-2; no firm D call. Sample: peripheral blood, taken in a trial of Ad26.COV2.S vaccine versus placebo. This clonotype was obtained from a person aged 18-65 years who received the Ad26.COV2.S COVID-19 vaccine or a placebo. CDR3 sequence: CASSQESMVGETQYF. Here the CDR3 DNA reads TGTGCCAGCAGCCAAGAATCCATGGTGGGAGAGACCCAGTACTTC.